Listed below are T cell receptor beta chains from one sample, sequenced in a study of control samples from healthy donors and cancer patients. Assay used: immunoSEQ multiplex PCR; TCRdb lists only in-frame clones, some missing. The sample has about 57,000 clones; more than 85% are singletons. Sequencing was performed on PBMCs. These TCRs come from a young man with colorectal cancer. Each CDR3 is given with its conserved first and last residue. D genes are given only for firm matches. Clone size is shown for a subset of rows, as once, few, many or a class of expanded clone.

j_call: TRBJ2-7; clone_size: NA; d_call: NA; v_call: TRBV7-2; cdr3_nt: TGTGCCAGCAGCTTAGTTGGGCAGGCTTTGGCCTACGAGCAGTACTTC; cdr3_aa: CASSLVGQALAYEQYF
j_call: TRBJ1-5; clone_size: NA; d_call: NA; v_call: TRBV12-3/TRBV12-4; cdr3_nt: TGTGCCAGCAGCCCCGGGAGCCATCAGCCCCAGCATTTT; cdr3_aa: CASSPGSHQPQHF
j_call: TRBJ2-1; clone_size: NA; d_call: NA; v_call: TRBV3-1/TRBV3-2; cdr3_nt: TGTGCCAGCAGCCAAGAGTCTAGCTACAACAATGAGCAGTTCTTC; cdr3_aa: CASSQESSYNNEQFF
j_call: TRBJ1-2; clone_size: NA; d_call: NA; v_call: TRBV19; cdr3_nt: TGTGCCAGTAGTCCTAGGGACACCTCTAACTATGGCTACACCTTC; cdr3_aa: CASSPRDTSNYGYTF
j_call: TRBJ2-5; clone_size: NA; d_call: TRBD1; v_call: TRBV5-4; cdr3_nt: TGTGCCAGCAGCGATCGGGACAGGCTACAAGAGACCCAGTACTTC; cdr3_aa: CASSDRDRLQETQYF
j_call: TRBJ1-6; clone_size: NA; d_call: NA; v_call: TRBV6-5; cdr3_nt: TGTGCCAGCAGTTACGGGAGGGGGAATTCACCCCTCCACTTT; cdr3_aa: CASSYGRGNSPLHF
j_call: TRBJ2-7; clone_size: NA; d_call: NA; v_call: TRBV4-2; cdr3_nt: TGTGCCAGCAGCCAAGGACCCGGCAGGGAAAACGAGCAGTACTTC; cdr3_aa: CASSQGPGRENEQYF
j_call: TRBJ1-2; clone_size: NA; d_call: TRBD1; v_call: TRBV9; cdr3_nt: TGTGCCAGCAGCCCCCTTAGGACAGGGAACTATGGCTACACCTTC; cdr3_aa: CASSPLRTGNYGYTF
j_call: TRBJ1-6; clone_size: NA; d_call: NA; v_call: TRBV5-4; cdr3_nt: TGTGCCAGCAGCTTAAACAGGGATCTTTCACCCCTCCACTTT; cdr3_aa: CASSLNRDLSPLHF
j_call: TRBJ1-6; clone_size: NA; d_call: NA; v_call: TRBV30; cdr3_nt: TGTGCCTGGAGGGAGCTTACGGGGAGCTCCTATAATTCACCCCTCCACTTT; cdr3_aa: CAWRELTGSSYNSPLHF
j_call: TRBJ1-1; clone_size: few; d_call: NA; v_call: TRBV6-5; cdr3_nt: TGTGCCAGCAGTTTACAGGGTGTGAACACTGAAGCTTTCTTT; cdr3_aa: CASSLQGVNTEAFF
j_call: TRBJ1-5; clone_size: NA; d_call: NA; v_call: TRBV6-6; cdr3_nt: TGTGCCAGCAGTCCCCTGGGAGGGGCCATAAGCAATCAGCCCCAGCATTTT; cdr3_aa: CASSPLGGAISNQPQHF
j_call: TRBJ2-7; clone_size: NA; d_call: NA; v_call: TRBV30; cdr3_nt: TGTGCCTGGAGTGGGGACACAGGGACTCCCTACGAGCAGTACTTC; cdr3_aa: CAWSGDTGTPYEQYF
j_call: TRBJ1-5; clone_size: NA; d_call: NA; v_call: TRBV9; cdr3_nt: TGTGCCAGCAGCCTCACCCCCTTGTCGACCCAGCATTTT; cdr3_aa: CASSLTPLSTQHF
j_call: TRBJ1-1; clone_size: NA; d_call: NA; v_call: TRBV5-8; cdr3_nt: TGTGCCAGCTCTTGGGTGAACACTGAAGCTTTCTTT; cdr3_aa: CASSWVNTEAFF
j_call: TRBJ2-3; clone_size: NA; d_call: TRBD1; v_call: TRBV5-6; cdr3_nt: TGTGCCAGCAGCTCCCGGGACAGGAGATCAGATACGCAGTATTTT; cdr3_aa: CASSSRDRRSDTQYF
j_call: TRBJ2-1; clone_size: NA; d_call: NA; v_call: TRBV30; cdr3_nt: TGTGCCTGGACGGGAGCCCCTGTCTACAATGAGCAGTTCTTC; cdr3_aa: CAWTGAPVYNEQFF
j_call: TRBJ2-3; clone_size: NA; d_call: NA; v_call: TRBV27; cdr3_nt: TGTGCCACTCGCCCAGGGTTTGGGGGAGATACGCAGTATTTT; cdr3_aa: CATRPGFGGDTQYF
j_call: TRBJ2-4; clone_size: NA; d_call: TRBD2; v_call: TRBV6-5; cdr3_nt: TGTGTCAGCAGCCAAGGGACTAGATCAAACATTCAGTACTTC; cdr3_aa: CVSSQGTRSNIQYF
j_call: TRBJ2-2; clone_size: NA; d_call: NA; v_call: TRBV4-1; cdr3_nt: TGCGCCAGCAGCCCTCTCGGTCAGCTTAGAACCGGGGAGCTGTTTTTT; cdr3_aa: CASSPLGQLRTGELFF
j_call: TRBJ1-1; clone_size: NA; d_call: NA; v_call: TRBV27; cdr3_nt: TGTGTCAGCACCAATTCGAACACTGAAGCTTTCTTT; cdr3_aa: CVSTNSNTEAFF
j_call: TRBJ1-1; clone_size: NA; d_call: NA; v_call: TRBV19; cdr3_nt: TGTGCCAGTAGTCTCAAGGCGGCAGGGGCGTACACTGAAGCTTTCTTT; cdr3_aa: CASSLKAAGAYTEAFF
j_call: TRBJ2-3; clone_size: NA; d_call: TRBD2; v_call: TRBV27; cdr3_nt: TGTGCCAGCAGTTGGGTCGGGGGGTATCGGGGAGATACGCAGTATTTT; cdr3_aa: CASSWVGGYRGDTQYF
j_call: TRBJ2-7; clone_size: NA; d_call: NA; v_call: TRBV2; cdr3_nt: TGTGCCAGCGGGGCACGGACGTCGGGGAACGAGCAGTACTTC; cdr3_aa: CASGARTSGNEQYF
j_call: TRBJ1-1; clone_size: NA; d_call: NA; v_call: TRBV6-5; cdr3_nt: TGTGCCAGCAGTCATAACAGGGCCACTGAAGCTTTCTTT; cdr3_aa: CASSHNRATEAFF
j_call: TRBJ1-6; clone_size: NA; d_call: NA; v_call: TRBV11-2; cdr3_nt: TGTGCCAGCAGCTCCCATTCCCGGGTTTTCTATAATTCACCCCTCCACTTT; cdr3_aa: CASSSHSRVFYNSPLHF
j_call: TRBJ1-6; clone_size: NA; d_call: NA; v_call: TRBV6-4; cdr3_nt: TGTGCCAGCAGTGAGGACTATAATTCACCCCTCCACTTT; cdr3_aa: CASSEDYNSPLHF
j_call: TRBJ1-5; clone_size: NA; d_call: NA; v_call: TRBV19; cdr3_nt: TGTGCCAGTAGTATCCTTCACAGGACCAATCAGCCCCAGCATTTT; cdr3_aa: CASSILHRTNQPQHF
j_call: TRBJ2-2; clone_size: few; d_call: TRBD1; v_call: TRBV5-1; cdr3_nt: TGCGCCAGCGAGTTGACCGGGACAGCCAACACCGGGGAGCTGTTTTTT; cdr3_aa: CASELTGTANTGELFF
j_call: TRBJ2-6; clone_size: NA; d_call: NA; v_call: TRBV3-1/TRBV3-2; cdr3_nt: TGTGCCAGCAGCCCGCTGGTGGCTGCTGGGGCCAACGTCCTGACTTTC; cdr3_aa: CASSPLVAAGANVLTF
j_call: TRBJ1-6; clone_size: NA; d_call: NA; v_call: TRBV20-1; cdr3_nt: TGCAGTGCTAGTCGAGGGTTGGATTCACCCCTCCACTTT; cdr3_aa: CSASRGLDSPLHF
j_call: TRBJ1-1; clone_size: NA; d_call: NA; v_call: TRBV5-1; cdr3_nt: TGCGCCAGCAGCGCCTCGGGGAACACTGAAGCTTTCTTT; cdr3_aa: CASSASGNTEAFF
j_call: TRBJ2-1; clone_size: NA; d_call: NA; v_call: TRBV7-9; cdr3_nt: TGTGCCAGCAGCCCGACGACTATACATGAGCAGTTCTTC; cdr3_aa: CASSPTTIHEQFF
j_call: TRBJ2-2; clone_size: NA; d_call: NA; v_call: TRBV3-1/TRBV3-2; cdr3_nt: TGTGCCAGCAGCCGAGAGAGTACGGGGAACGCCGGGGAGCTGTTTTTT; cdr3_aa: CASSRESTGNAGELFF
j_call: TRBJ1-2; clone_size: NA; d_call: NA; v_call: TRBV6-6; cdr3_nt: TGTGCCAGCAGGCTTCGGGAGGGTGGCTACACCTTC; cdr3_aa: CASRLREGGYTF
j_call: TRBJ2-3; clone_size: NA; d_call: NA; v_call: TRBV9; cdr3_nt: TGTGCCAGCAGCGTAGGAGCAGGGGTCACAGATACGCAGTATTTT; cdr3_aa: CASSVGAGVTDTQYF
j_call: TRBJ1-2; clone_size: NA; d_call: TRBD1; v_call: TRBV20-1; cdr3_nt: TGCAGTGCTAGTCCAGGGGGCTACGGCTACACCTTC; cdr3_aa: CSASPGGYGYTF
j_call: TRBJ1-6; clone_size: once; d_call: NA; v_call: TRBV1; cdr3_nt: TGCACCAGCAGCCAAGATCTTAAGGGGATAGAGTCACCCCTCCACTTT; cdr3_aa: CTSSQDLKGIESPLHF
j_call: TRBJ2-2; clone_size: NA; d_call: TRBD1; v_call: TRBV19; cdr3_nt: TGTGCCAGTATTCATCCGGGACAGTCGAACACCGGGGAGCTGTTTTTT; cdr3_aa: CASIHPGQSNTGELFF
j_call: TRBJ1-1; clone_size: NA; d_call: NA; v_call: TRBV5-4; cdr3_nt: TGTGCCAGCAGCCCTGCCGGCCCGAATACTGAAGCTTTCTTT; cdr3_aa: CASSPAGPNTEAFF
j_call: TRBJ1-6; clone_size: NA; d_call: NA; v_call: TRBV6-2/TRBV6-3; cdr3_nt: TGTGCCAGCAGTTCTCTGAATTCACCCCTCCACTTT; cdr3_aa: CASSSLNSPLHF
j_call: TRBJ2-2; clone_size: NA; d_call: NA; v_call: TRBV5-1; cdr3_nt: TGCGCCAGCAGCTTCGCTCTGAGCACCGGGGAGCTGTTTTTT; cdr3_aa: CASSFALSTGELFF
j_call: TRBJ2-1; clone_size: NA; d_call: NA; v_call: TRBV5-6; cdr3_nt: TGTGCCAGCAGCTTGAAGGGGGGCTCCTACAATGAGCAGTTCTTC; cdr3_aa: CASSLKGGSYNEQFF
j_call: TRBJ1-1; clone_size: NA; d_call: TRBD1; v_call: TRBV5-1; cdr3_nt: TGCGCCAGCAGCCTACAGGGGATGCGGAACACTGAAGCTTTCTTT; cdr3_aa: CASSLQGMRNTEAFF
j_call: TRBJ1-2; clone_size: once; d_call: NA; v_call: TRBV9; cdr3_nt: TGTGCCAGCACCTCTACACCCGGGGCGAACTATGGCTACACCTTC; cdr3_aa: CASTSTPGANYGYTF
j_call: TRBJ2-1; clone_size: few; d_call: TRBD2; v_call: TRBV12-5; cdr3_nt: TGTGCTAGTGGTTTCGGGTTAGCGGGGAACAATGAGCAGTTCTTC; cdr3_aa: CASGFGLAGNNEQFF
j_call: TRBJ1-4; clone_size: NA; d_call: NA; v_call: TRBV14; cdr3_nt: TGTGCCAGCAGCCTTTCGGTCCTCCCTCGTGAAAAACTGTTTTTT; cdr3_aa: CASSLSVLPREKLFF
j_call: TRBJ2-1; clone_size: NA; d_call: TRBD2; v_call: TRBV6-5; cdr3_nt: TGTGCCAGCAGCAAACTAGCGGGGGGGCTCGATGAGCAGTTCTTC; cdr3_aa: CASSKLAGGLDEQFF
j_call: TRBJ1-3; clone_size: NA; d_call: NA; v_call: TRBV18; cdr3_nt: TGTGCCAGCTCACCAGAGCCTTTCTCTGGAAACACCATATATTTT; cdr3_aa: CASSPEPFSGNTIYF
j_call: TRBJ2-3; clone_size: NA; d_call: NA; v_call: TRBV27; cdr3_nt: TGTGCCAGCAGTTTAAGGTCAGATACGCAGTATTTT; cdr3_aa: CASSLRSDTQYF
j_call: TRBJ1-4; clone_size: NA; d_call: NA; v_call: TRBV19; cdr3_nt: TGTGCCAGTAGTATAAAGGCCTCTTGGGATGAAAAACTGTTTTTT; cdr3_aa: CASSIKASWDEKLFF
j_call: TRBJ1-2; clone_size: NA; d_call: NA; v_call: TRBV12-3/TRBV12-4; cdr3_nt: TGTGCCAGCAGTTTCAAATGGGTCCACACCTTC; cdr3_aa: CASSFKWVHTF
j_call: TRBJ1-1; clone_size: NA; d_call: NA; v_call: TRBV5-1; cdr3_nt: TGCGCCAGCAGCCCCTCGGGGCCAGGCATGAACACTGAAGCTTTCTTT; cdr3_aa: CASSPSGPGMNTEAFF
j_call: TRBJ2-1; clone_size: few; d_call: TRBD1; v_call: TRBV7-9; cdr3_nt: TGTGCCAGCAGCTTTGCCGGGACAGGGGGCGCATACAATGAGCAGTTCTTC; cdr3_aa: CASSFAGTGGAYNEQFF